This is a list of T cell receptor beta chains from one sample in a study of identical twins. One entry per CDR3 protein results from TCRdb running MiXCR on the 5' RACE reads. The sample has about 520,000 distinct CDR3 sequences; roughly a fifth are singletons. A further study also used this sample, focusing on T cells expressing NK-cell markers.

Sequencing was carried out using CD4+ T cells sorted from blood. The receptors here all came from a woman under 30 in good health. CDR3s include the opening cysteine and the closing phenylalanine or tryptophan. Fields, in order: J gene, clone size, D gene, V gene, CDR3 protein, CDR3 DNA. D genes are given only for firm matches. Only some rows state a clone size, as once, few, many or a class for expanded clones.

j_call: TRBJ2-7
clone_size: few
d_call: .
v_call: TRBV6-5
cdr3_aa: CASTQGYEQYF
cdr3_nt: TGTGCCAGCACCCAAGGATACGAGCAGTACTTC

j_call: TRBJ2-7
clone_size: .
d_call: .
v_call: TRBV20-1
cdr3_aa: CSASDGGHSYEQYF
cdr3_nt: TGCAGTGCTTCCGACGGGGGGCACTCCTACGAGCAGTACTTC

j_call: TRBJ2-7
clone_size: .
d_call: .
v_call: TRBV10-3
cdr3_aa: CAISAAGASYEQYF
cdr3_nt: TGTGCCATCAGTGCCGCCGGGGCCTCCTACGAGCAGTACTTC

j_call: TRBJ1-4
clone_size: few
d_call: .
v_call: TRBV12-3/TRBV12-4
cdr3_aa: CASSTGNNEKLFF
cdr3_nt: TGTGCCAGCAGTACAGGAAATAATGAAAAACTGTTTTTT

j_call: TRBJ1-2
clone_size: many
d_call: .
v_call: TRBV7-9
cdr3_aa: CASSPMSYGYTF
cdr3_nt: TGTGCCAGCAGCCCTATGTCCTATGGCTACACCTTC

j_call: TRBJ1-1
clone_size: .
d_call: .
v_call: TRBV29-1
cdr3_aa: CSSRAVNTEAFF
cdr3_nt: TGCAGCTCACGGGCCGTGAACACTGAAGCTTTCTTT

j_call: TRBJ2-7
clone_size: .
d_call: .
v_call: TRBV7-9
cdr3_aa: CASSLGASSRETYEQYF
cdr3_nt: TGTGCCAGCAGCTTAGGAGCTTCATCGAGGGAAACCTACGAGCAGTACTTC

j_call: TRBJ2-1
clone_size: few
d_call: TRBD1
v_call: TRBV5-1
cdr3_aa: CASSLGQGIYNEQFF
cdr3_nt: TGCGCCAGCAGCCTGGGACAGGGGATTTACAATGAGCAGTTCTTC

j_call: TRBJ1-1
clone_size: .
d_call: TRBD1
v_call: TRBV10-3
cdr3_aa: CAISESGQGSTEAFF
cdr3_nt: TGTGCCATCAGTGAATCGGGACAGGGGAGCACTGAAGCTTTCTTT

j_call: TRBJ1-1
clone_size: many
d_call: .
v_call: TRBV12-3/TRBV12-4
cdr3_aa: CASSLSTGNTEAFF
cdr3_nt: TGTGCCAGCAGTTTAAGTACGGGTAACACTGAAGCTTTCTTT

j_call: TRBJ2-7
clone_size: .
d_call: TRBD1
v_call: TRBV5-1
cdr3_aa: CASRPGTGIYEQYF
cdr3_nt: TGCGCCAGCCGACCTGGGACAGGGATCTACGAGCAGTACTTC

j_call: TRBJ2-4
clone_size: few
d_call: .
v_call: TRBV10-2
cdr3_aa: CASSDRLPTDIQYF
cdr3_nt: TGCGCCAGCAGTGATCGGCTGCCCACGGACATTCAGTACTTC

j_call: TRBJ2-1
clone_size: .
d_call: TRBD2
v_call: TRBV9
cdr3_aa: CASSASPGGSYNEQFF
cdr3_nt: TGTGCCAGCAGCGCTTCGCCGGGGGGATCCTACAATGAGCAGTTCTTC

j_call: TRBJ2-2
clone_size: .
d_call: TRBD1
v_call: TRBV16
cdr3_aa: CASSPTGGATGELFF
cdr3_nt: TGTGCCAGCAGCCCAACAGGGGGCGCCACCGGGGAGCTGTTTTTT

j_call: TRBJ2-1
clone_size: few
d_call: .
v_call: TRBV6-5
cdr3_aa: CASSYSSGIPYNEQFF
cdr3_nt: TGTGCCAGCAGTTACTCGAGCGGAATCCCCTACAATGAGCAGTTCTTC

j_call: TRBJ1-1
clone_size: few
d_call: .
v_call: TRBV5-1
cdr3_aa: CASSRGVTNTEAFF
cdr3_nt: TGCGCCAGCAGTCGGGGGGTGACGAACACTGAAGCTTTCTTT

j_call: TRBJ2-1
clone_size: many
d_call: TRBD2
v_call: TRBV20-1
cdr3_aa: CSARDSGTTYNEQFF
cdr3_nt: TGCAGTGCTAGAGATTCCGGGACTACCTACAATGAGCAGTTCTTC

j_call: TRBJ1-1
clone_size: .
d_call: .
v_call: TRBV29-1
cdr3_aa: CSVEDLSGTEAFF
cdr3_nt: TGCAGCGTTGAAGATCTCTCAGGCACTGAAGCTTTCTTT

j_call: TRBJ1-5
clone_size: .
d_call: .
v_call: TRBV12-5
cdr3_aa: CASGWQGQPQHF
cdr3_nt: TGTGCTAGTGGTTGGCAGGGGCAGCCCCAGCATTTT

j_call: TRBJ2-5
clone_size: few
d_call: TRBD2
v_call: TRBV20-1
cdr3_aa: CSASIRSGLLGTQYF
cdr3_nt: TGCAGTGCTAGCATCCGTTCGGGACTATTGGGGACCCAGTACTTC

j_call: TRBJ2-4
clone_size: many
d_call: .
v_call: TRBV2
cdr3_aa: CASSAATGIAKNIQYF
cdr3_nt: TGTGCCAGCAGTGCCGCGACGGGTATAGCCAAAAACATTCAGTACTTC

j_call: TRBJ1-5
clone_size: .
d_call: .
v_call: TRBV19
cdr3_aa: CASSIERLNQPQHF
cdr3_nt: TGTGCCAGTAGTATTGAGCGCTTAAATCAGCCCCAGCATTTT

j_call: TRBJ1-2
clone_size: .
d_call: .
v_call: TRBV20-1
cdr3_aa: CSAHAGSDGGYTF
cdr3_nt: TGCAGTGCCCACGCAGGGTCGGATGGTGGCTACACCTTC

j_call: TRBJ2-7
clone_size: few
d_call: TRBD2
v_call: TRBV10-1
cdr3_aa: CASSPAGDGEQYF
cdr3_nt: TGCGCCAGCAGCCCGGCGGGAGACGGCGAGCAGTACTTC

j_call: TRBJ2-1
clone_size: few
d_call: .
v_call: TRBV7-2
cdr3_aa: CASSGVYSSYNEQFF
cdr3_nt: TGTGCCAGCAGCGGGGTCTATAGCTCCTACAATGAGCAGTTCTTC

j_call: TRBJ2-2
clone_size: few
d_call: TRBD1
v_call: TRBV7-2
cdr3_aa: CASVDRGNTGELFF
cdr3_nt: TGTGCCAGCGTAGACAGGGGGAACACCGGGGAGCTGTTTTTT

j_call: TRBJ2-7
clone_size: few
d_call: .
v_call: TRBV12-3/TRBV12-4
cdr3_aa: CASSLPRVPYEQYF
cdr3_nt: TGTGCCAGCAGTTTACCGCGGGTCCCCTACGAGCAGTACTTC

j_call: TRBJ1-6
clone_size: .
d_call: .
v_call: TRBV6-5
cdr3_aa: CASSNSPDSPLHF
cdr3_nt: TGTGCCAGCAGTAACTCACCCGATTCACCCCTCCACTTT

j_call: TRBJ1-5
clone_size: few
d_call: TRBD1
v_call: TRBV20-1
cdr3_aa: CSGGQTGQGNQPQHF
cdr3_nt: TGCAGTGGCGGCCAGACAGGGCAGGGCAATCAGCCCCAGCATTTT

j_call: TRBJ2-1
clone_size: few
d_call: TRBD2
v_call: TRBV20-1
cdr3_aa: CSAGGSTYNEQFF
cdr3_nt: TGCAGTGCAGGCGGGAGTACCTACAATGAGCAGTTCTTC

j_call: TRBJ2-2
clone_size: few
d_call: TRBD2
v_call: TRBV18
cdr3_aa: CASSPGLADVGGELFF
cdr3_nt: TGTGCCAGCTCACCCGGGCTAGCGGATGTAGGCGGGGAGCTGTTTTTT

j_call: TRBJ1-1
clone_size: few
d_call: .
v_call: TRBV15
cdr3_aa: CATSRDPHGSNTEAFF
cdr3_nt: TGTGCCACCAGCAGAGATCCCCACGGTTCTAACACTGAAGCTTTCTTT

j_call: TRBJ2-1
clone_size: few
d_call: .
v_call: TRBV20-1
cdr3_aa: CSARAWEANYNEQFF
cdr3_nt: TGCAGTGCTAGGGCCTGGGAGGCCAACTACAATGAGCAGTTCTTC

j_call: TRBJ1-1
clone_size: .
d_call: TRBD1
v_call: TRBV5-1
cdr3_aa: CASSLEPGGIYTEAFF
cdr3_nt: TGCGCCAGCAGCTTGGAACCAGGGGGAATATACACTGAAGCTTTCTTT

j_call: TRBJ2-2
clone_size: many
d_call: .
v_call: TRBV12-3/TRBV12-4
cdr3_aa: CASIKLLPGASNTGELFF
cdr3_nt: TGTGCCAGCATAAAGCTCCTGCCAGGGGCCTCAAACACCGGGGAGCTGTTTTTT